This is a list of T cell receptor beta chains from one sample in a study of cytomegalovirus exposure and HLA in healthy donors. Clones were read by immunoSEQ multiplex PCR, and TCRdb kept only the in-frame ones, dropping some. Among 150,000 to 200,000 clones listed, under 70% were seen once. The sample comprised PBMCs. The receptors originated from a man younger than 40 in good health and CMV-seropositive. Each CDR3 is given with its conserved first and last residue.

J gene: TRBJ2-1
V gene: TRBV12-1
CDR3 protein: CASSSGLGANEQFF

J gene: TRBJ2-7
V gene: TRBV12-5
CDR3 protein: CASALTAGPSYEQYF

J gene: TRBJ1-2
V gene: TRBV7-6
CDR3 protein: CASSFGDSIYGYTF

J gene: TRBJ1-2
V gene: TRBV6-1
CDR3 protein: CASSEEWEDVRGYTF

J gene: TRBJ2-6
V gene: TRBV5-4
CDR3 protein: CASSLGTSGSGANVLTF

J gene: TRBJ1-2
V gene: TRBV4-1
CDR3 protein: CASSQDWGTYGYTF

J gene: TRBJ2-7
V gene: TRBV28
CDR3 protein: CASTPALAGSQKQYF

J gene: TRBJ2-1
V gene: TRBV29-1
CDR3 protein: CSVENEQFF

J gene: TRBJ2-1
V gene: TRBV28
CDR3 protein: CASSPGLADYNEQFF

J gene: TRBJ2-7
V gene: TRBV12-5
CDR3 protein: CASGLVRYGRASWEQYF

J gene: TRBJ1-1
V gene: TRBV6-6
CDR3 protein: CASQGQGATNTEAFF

J gene: TRBJ2-2
V gene: TRBV5-1
CDR3 protein: CATSHGQGTNTGELFF

J gene: TRBJ2-3
V gene: TRBV10-3
CDR3 protein: CASENTDTQYF

J gene: TRBJ1-2
V gene: TRBV5-1
CDR3 protein: CASSWGTANYGYTF

J gene: TRBJ2-2
V gene: TRBV21-1
CDR3 protein: CASSHRSCGELFF

J gene: TRBJ2-3
V gene: TRBV7-9
CDR3 protein: CASSRKEGQPTDTQYF

J gene: TRBJ1-1
V gene: TRBV6-4
CDR3 protein: CASSATGVGTEAFF

J gene: TRBJ2-5
V gene: TRBV7-3
CDR3 protein: CASSLFSGSPETQYF

J gene: TRBJ1-5
V gene: TRBV6-5
CDR3 protein: CASSTNRGNQPQHF

J gene: TRBJ1-1
V gene: TRBV18
CDR3 protein: CASSPPGQNTEAFF

J gene: TRBJ1-1
V gene: TRBV19
CDR3 protein: CASSIGGRNGNTEAFF

J gene: TRBJ1-5
V gene: TRBV28
CDR3 protein: CASSLSPGTSFYSNQPQHF

J gene: TRBJ2-7
V gene: TRBV7-9
CDR3 protein: CASSLPGEVGNEQYF

J gene: TRBJ2-5
V gene: TRBV5-1
CDR3 protein: CASSLAPGGAETQYF

J gene: TRBJ2-3
V gene: TRBV2
CDR3 protein: CASSQGDRLADRTDTQYF

J gene: TRBJ2-6
V gene: TRBV2
CDR3 protein: CASSDRSSGANVLTF

J gene: TRBJ2-3
V gene: TRBV11-2
CDR3 protein: CASRPSGSTDTQYF

J gene: TRBJ1-1
V gene: TRBV18
CDR3 protein: CASSPQGVEAFF

J gene: TRBJ1-5
V gene: TRBV2
CDR3 protein: CASSVNQPQHF

J gene: TRBJ2-7
V gene: TRBV2
CDR3 protein: CASSALEGSSYEQYF

J gene: TRBJ2-1
V gene: TRBV28
CDR3 protein: CASSLVAGGLDEQFF

J gene: TRBJ2-1
V gene: TRBV11-3
CDR3 protein: CASSFHRAQNEQFF

J gene: TRBJ2-7
V gene: TRBV5-1
CDR3 protein: CASSLATGQTYYEQYF

J gene: TRBJ2-1
V gene: TRBV5-8
CDR3 protein: CASSLGDVGGRELFF

J gene: TRBJ1-1
V gene: TRBV11-3
CDR3 protein: CASSWTALNTEAFF

J gene: TRBJ2-1
V gene: TRBV5-1
CDR3 protein: CASSLGTSGASYNEQFF

J gene: TRBJ2-6
V gene: TRBV6-1
CDR3 protein: CASSSTGFLSNVLTF

J gene: TRBJ1-6
V gene: TRBV9
CDR3 protein: CASSLGQGTGTGNNSPLHF

J gene: TRBJ2-1
V gene: TRBV7-9
CDR3 protein: CASSSGPNEQFF

J gene: TRBJ2-1
V gene: TRBV6-6
CDR3 protein: CATLTRGSEQFF

J gene: TRBJ2-1
V gene: TRBV30
CDR3 protein: CAWSGLVYNEQFF

J gene: TRBJ1-1
V gene: TRBV5-1
CDR3 protein: CASSLVQGDTEAFF

J gene: TRBJ2-2
V gene: TRBV7-9
CDR3 protein: CASSLQWNTGELFF

J gene: TRBJ2-2
V gene: TRBV19
CDR3 protein: CASRLAGGPLPGELFF

J gene: TRBJ2-7
V gene: TRBV5-4
CDR3 protein: CASSLDRSSYEQYF

J gene: TRBJ1-3
V gene: TRBV4-1
CDR3 protein: CASSQSLGALSGNTIYF

J gene: TRBJ1-1
V gene: TRBV27
CDR3 protein: CASSLQGAVEAFF

J gene: TRBJ2-3
V gene: TRBV28
CDR3 protein: CASSSVGGRADTQYF

J gene: TRBJ2-5
V gene: TRBV28
CDR3 protein: CASRLPGTSLGETQYF

J gene: TRBJ2-2
V gene: TRBV5-1
CDR3 protein: CASSKRDSTGELFF

J gene: TRBJ2-7
V gene: TRBV2
CDR3 protein: CASSATGRNEQYF

J gene: TRBJ2-3
V gene: TRBV23-1
CDR3 protein: CASTRKGQGAPRADTQYF

J gene: TRBJ2-1
V gene: TRBV27
CDR3 protein: CASSLFIGQGCLF